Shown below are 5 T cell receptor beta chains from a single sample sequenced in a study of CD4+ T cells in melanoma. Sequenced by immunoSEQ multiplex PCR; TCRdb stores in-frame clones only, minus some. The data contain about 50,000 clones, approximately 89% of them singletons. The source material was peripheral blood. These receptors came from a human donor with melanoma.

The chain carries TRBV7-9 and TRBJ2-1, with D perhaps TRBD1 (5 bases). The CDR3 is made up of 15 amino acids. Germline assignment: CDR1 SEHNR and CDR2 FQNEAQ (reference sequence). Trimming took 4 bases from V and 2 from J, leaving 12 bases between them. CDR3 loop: CASSWSDRTYNEQFF. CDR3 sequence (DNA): TGTGCCAGCAGCTGGAGTGACAGAACCTACAATGAGCAGTTCTTC.

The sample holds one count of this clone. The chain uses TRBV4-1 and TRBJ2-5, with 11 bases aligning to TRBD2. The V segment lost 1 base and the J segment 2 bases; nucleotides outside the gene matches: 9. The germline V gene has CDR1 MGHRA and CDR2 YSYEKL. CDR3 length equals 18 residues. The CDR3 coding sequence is TGCGCCAGCAGCCAAGTCGTGGTGCTAGCGGGGGGTCAAGAGACCCAGTACTTC. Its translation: CASSQVVVLAGGQETQYF.

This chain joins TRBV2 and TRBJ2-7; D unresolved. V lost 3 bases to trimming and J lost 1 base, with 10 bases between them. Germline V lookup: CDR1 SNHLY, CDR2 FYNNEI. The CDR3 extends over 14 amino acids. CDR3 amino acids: CASSEEGSSYEQYF. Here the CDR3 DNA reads TGTGCCAGCAGTGAGGAAGGGTCATCCTACGAGCAGTACTTC.

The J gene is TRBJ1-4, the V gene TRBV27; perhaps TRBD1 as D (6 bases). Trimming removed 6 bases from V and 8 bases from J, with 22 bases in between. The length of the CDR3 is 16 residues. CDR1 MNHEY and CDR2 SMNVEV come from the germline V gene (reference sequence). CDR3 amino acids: CASSAGQPSRREKLFF. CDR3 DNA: TGTGCCAGCAGCGCTGGACAGCCCTCAAGGAGGGAAAAACTGTTTTTT.

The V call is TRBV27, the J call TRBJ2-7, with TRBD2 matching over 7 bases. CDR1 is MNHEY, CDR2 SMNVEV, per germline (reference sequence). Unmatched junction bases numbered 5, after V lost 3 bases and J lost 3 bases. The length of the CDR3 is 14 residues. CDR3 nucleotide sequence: TGTGCCAGCAGTTTGACGGGGGGAGGCTACGAGCAGTACTTC. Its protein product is CASSLTGGGYEQYF.